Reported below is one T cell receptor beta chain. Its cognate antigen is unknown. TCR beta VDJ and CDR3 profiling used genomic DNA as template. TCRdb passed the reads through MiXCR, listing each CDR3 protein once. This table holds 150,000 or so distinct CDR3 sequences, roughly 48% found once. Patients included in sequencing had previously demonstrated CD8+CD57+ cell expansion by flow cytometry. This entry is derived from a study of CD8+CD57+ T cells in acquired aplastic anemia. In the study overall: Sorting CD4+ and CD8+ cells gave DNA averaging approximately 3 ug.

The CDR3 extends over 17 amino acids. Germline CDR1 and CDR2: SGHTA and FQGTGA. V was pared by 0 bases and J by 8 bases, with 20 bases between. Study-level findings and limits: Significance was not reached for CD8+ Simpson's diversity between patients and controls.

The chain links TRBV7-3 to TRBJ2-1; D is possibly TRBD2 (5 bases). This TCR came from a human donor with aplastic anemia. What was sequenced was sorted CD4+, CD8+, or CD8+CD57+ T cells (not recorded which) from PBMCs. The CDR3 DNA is TGTGCCAGCAGCTTAACGACTAACCCCGGTAGTGGGGATGAGCAGTTCTTC. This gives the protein CASSLTTNPGSGDEQFF.